Below are 31 T cell receptor beta chains sequenced from a single sample in a study of T cells in Graves' hyperthyroidism and ophthalmopathy. Amplified TCR beta CDR3 regions derived from RNA transcripts. The HTBI primer set was used in a first-round RT-PCR of the TCR CDR3. Each CDR3 protein gets one entry after TCRdb re-called the multiplex PCR reads with MiXCR. The table shows some 620,000 distinct CDR3 sequences, with around 15% occurring only once. The material sequenced was blood. The origin of the receptors is a woman under 40 with Graves' hyperthyroidism.

This clonotype came up many times. CDR3 amino acids: CASSPNPSGSTDTQYF. CDR3 coding DNA: TGTGCCAGCTCTCCAAACCCTAGCGGGAGCACAGATACGCAGTATTTT. V usage is TRBV18 and J usage is TRBJ2-3, with TRBD2 matching 8 bases. CDR1 KGHSH and CDR2 LQKENI come from the germline V gene. Trimming removed 6 bases from V and 0 bases from J; junction bases left unmatched: 8. The CDR3 sequence is 16 residues long.

This clonotype turned up a few times. The rearrangement uses TRBV2 and TRBJ1-5, with 11 nucleotides matching TRBD1. This CDR3 has 13 amino acids. Germline V CDR1 and CDR2: SNHLY, FYNNEI. V gave up 6 bases and J gave up 6 bases; unmatched junction bases: 1. CDR3 sequence (DNA): TGTGCCAGCAGGGACAGGGGGCTTCAGCCCCAGCATTTT. This translates into CASRDRGLQPQHF.

This clonotype was seen a single time. The chain combines TRBV15 with TRBJ2-4, with D tentatively TRBD1 (5 bases). V shed 1 base and J shed 0 bases, with 7 bases lying between them. CDR1 and CDR2 (germline): LNHNV, YYDKDF (reference sequence). The CDR3 is 15 amino acids. The CDR3 DNA follows: TGTGCCACCAGCAGAGGACAGCTAGCCAAAAACATTCAGTACTTC. Protein product: CATSRGQLAKNIQYF. Full variable domain (missing parts from reference TRBV15 and TRBJ2-4): DAMVIQNPRYQVTQFGKPVTLSCSQTLNHNVMYWYQQKSSQAPKLLFHYYDKDFNNEADTPDNFQSRRPNTSFCFLDIRSPGLGDTAMYLCATSRGQLAKNIQYFGAGTRLSVL.

This clonotype has only one observation. No conserved phenylalanine or tryptophan is present at the end of the CDR3, so a read error is the likely explanation. The chain couples TRBV2 to TRBJ2-5; 7 bases match TRBD2. Per the germline V gene, CDR1 is SNHLY and CDR2 is FYNNEI. J gave up 2 bases and V 6 bases, and 0 bases lay outside the gene matches. The CDR3 is 12 amino acids. This CDR3 is CASRGGQETQYS. The CDR3 DNA sequence: TGTGCCAGCAGGGGGGGGCAAGAGACCCAGTACTCC.

This clonotype was detected only a few times. This chain connects TRBV19 to TRBJ2-6; D is unresolved. CDR1 LNHDA and CDR2 SQIVND come from the germline V gene (reference sequence). V was pared by 3 bases and J by 0 bases, with 6 bases between. This CDR3 has 15 amino acids. This chain's CDR3 is CASSILVSGANVLTF. The CDR3 bases are TGTGCCAGTAGTATTTTGGTCTCTGGGGCCAACGTCCTGACTTTC.

The genes are TRBV7-9 and TRBJ2-1; D is undetermined. Germline assignment: CDR1 SEHNR and CDR2 FQNEAQ (reference sequence). V was clipped by 1 base and J by 5 bases, with 9 bases between them. This CDR3 contains 14 residues. CDR3 sequence reads: CASSLGEGNNEQFF. The CDR3 DNA follows: TGTGCCAGCAGCTTAGGTGAAGGGAACAATGAGCAGTTCTTC.

This clonotype was counted a few times. The chain links TRBV4-1 to TRBJ2-5; tentatively, D is TRBD1 (6 bases). The CDR3 sequence is 16 residues long. CDR1 MGHRA and CDR2 YSYEKL come from the germline V gene. The ends were cut back, 1 base at V and 0 bases at J, with 12 bases in the middle. CDR3 nucleotide sequence: TGCGCCAGCAGCCAAGGGGGACACAGAGACCAAGAGACCCAGTACTTC. It yields the protein CASSQGGHRDQETQYF.

This clonotype showed up just a few times. The V call is TRBV9, the J call TRBJ2-7; 7 nucleotides align to TRBD2. The CDR3 consists of 15 residues. The germline V gene has CDR1 SGDLS and CDR2 YYNGEE. Unmatched junction bases numbered 6, after V lost 2 bases and J lost 1 base. Here the CDR3 DNA reads TGTGCCAGCAGCGTGGGGTGGGGGGGTTCCTACGAGCAGTACTTC. Translation gives CASSVGWGGSYEQYF.

This clonotype was recorded many times. This sequence joins TRBV27 and TRBJ2-7, with TRBD1 matching 8 bases. The CDR3 contains 13 residues. Germline V gene lookup returns CDR1 MNHEY and CDR2 SMNVEV (reference sequence). The V and J ends lost 6 bases and 4 bases, in that order; junction bases with no gene match: 5. The CDR3 nucleotides read TGTGCCAGCAGCTGGACAGGGAATTACGAGCAGTACTTC. Protein sequence: CASSWTGNYEQYF.

The genes are TRBV3-1 and TRBJ2-7; no definite D call. The CDR3 runs 14 residues. V lost 0 bases to trimming and J lost 6 bases, with 12 bases between them. Germline V gene data show CDR1 as LGHDT and CDR2 as YNNKEL (reference sequence). The CDR3 coding sequence is TGTGCCAGCAGCCAAGAGCCCGTAGTCGGCGAGCAGTACTTC. This encodes CASSQEPVVGEQYF.

This clonotype was counted at least ten times. The rearrangement joins TRBV6-5 to TRBJ2-5, with 7 positions matching TRBD1. Germline CDR1 is MNHEY and CDR2 is SVGAGI. V lost 0 bases, J lost 3 bases, and 1 base stayed unmatched. The CDR3 totals 14 residues. The CDR3 region has the DNA TGTGCCAGCAGTTACTCGACAGGGAAAGAGACCCAGTACTTC. It is translated as CASSYSTGKETQYF.

In its sample, this clonotype was seen many times. The gene calls are TRBV27 and TRBJ2-1; the D gene is possibly TRBD1 (6 bases). The germline V gene has CDR1 MNHEY and CDR2 SMNVEV (reference sequence). This CDR3 contains 18 residues. V lost 0 bases and J lost 4, with 19 bases in between. The CDR3 nucleotides read TGTGCCAGCAGTTTATCGACCGCCGGGACACGCTTTTACAATGAGCAGTTCTTC. Translation gives CASSLSTAGTRFYNEQFF.

This clonotype appeared a few times. The chain couples TRBV19 to TRBJ2-5; the match to TRBD2 covers 10 bases. With 4 bases clipped from V and 6 bases from J, the junction kept 8 bases outside the gene matches. Germline CDR1 and CDR2: LNHDA and SQIVND (reference sequence). The CDR3 runs 15 residues. Written as DNA, the CDR3 is TGTGCCAGTAGTACGGCCCTAGCGGGAGCCCAGACCCAGTACTTC. Its translation: CASSTALAGAQTQYF.

This clonotype has a count of ten or more. The chain recombines TRBV6-1 with TRBJ1-1; tentative D call: TRBD1 (5 bases). The CDR3 extends over 14 amino acids. Germline values: CDR1 MNHNS, CDR2 SASEGT. V gave up 7 bases and J gave up 5 bases, with 17 bases separating them. The CDR3 DNA follows: TGTGCCAGCACCTGGGGCGGGGAGAGTACTGAAGCTTTCTTT. Residues: CASTWGGESTEAFF.

Notes on this clonotype: A read error is likely, as this CDR3 ends without the conserved phenylalanine or tryptophan. The chain joins TRBV7-9 to TRBJ2-7, with 8 bases matching TRBD2. The CDR3 runs to 14 residues. J gave up 2 bases and V 5 bases, and 5 bases lay outside the gene matches. CDR1 is SEHNR, CDR2 FQNEAQ, per germline (reference sequence). The CDR3 bases are TGTGCCAGCAGCGACGGACTAGCAACCTACGAGCAGTACTTG. Its translation is CASSDGLATYEQYL.

The V and J genes are TRBV19 and TRBJ2-1; tentative D call: TRBD2 (6 bases). This CDR3 has 13 amino acids. V was shortened by 6 bases and J by 9 bases, with 15 bases between the two germline ends. Germline V gene lookup returns CDR1 LNHDA and CDR2 SQIVND (reference sequence). CDR3 DNA: TGTGCCAGTAGCCCTACTAGCCCGGGTGAGCAGTTCTTC. Residues: CASSPTSPGEQFF.

This clonotype was counted ten times or more. V gene TRBV6-1 combines with J gene TRBJ2-7; no clear D. The CDR3 is 13 amino acids. Germline V gene sequence: CDR1 MNHNS, CDR2 SASEGT. Trimming took off 5 bases at V and 4 bases at J, with 12 bases between the two ends. CDR3 sequence reads: CASSPGHNYEQYF. The DNA for the CDR3 is TGTGCCAGCAGTCCGGGCCACAATTACGAGCAGTACTTC.

This chain uses TRBV6-2 or TRBV6-3 with TRBJ2-3; no definite D call. This CDR3 is 15 amino acids long. V lost 4 bases and J 0 bases, leaving 11 bases between the germline ends. Germline CDR1 MNHEY, CDR2 SVGEGT. The CDR3 DNA follows: TGTGCCAGCAGTTTCCTGGGTACAAGCACAGATACGCAGTATTTT. Translating it yields CASSFLGTSTDTQYF.

The chain recombines TRBV6-1 with TRBJ1-4; D is ambiguous. Germline CDR1 reads MNHNS; CDR2 reads SASEGT. The CDR3 is 13 amino acids. The ends were cut back, 1 base at V and 8 bases at J, with 8 bases in the middle. CDR3 bases: TGTGCCAGCAGTGAAGTAGGTGAAGAAAAACTGTTTTTT. Protein: CASSEVGEEKLFF.

This clonotype came up a few times. V is TRBV4-2 and J is TRBJ2-1, with 10 bases fitting TRBD2. J was trimmed by 5 bases and V by 4 bases; bases with no gene match: 5. CDR3 length: 15 amino acids. Per germline, CDR1 LGHNA and CDR2 YNFKEQ. CDR3 bases: TGTGCCAGCAGCCGGACTAGCGGCTCAAACAATGAGCAGTTCTTC. Translating it yields CASSRTSGSNNEQFF.

This clonotype was seen at least ten times. This chain links TRBV27 with TRBJ2-1; TRBD2 is a possible D gene (6 bases). The CDR3 length is 14 residues. Germline loops: CDR1 MNHEY, CDR2 SMNVEV (reference sequence). The ends were cut back, 6 bases at V and 4 bases at J, with 13 bases in the middle. The CDR3 DNA follows: TGTGCCAGCAGACCCGGGGGTGGATACAATGAGCAGTTCTTC. This gives the protein CASRPGGGYNEQFF.

This clonotype was seen a few times. This rearrangement joins TRBV6-5 to TRBJ2-7, with TRBD2 matching over 8 bases. The V segment lost 2 bases and the J segment 4 bases; nucleotides outside the gene matches: 13. Germline assignment: CDR1 MNHEY and CDR2 SVGAGI. The CDR3 contains 17 residues. This chain's CDR3 is CASSYEVRRSGGYEQYF. CDR3 coding DNA: TGTGCCAGCAGTTACGAGGTGCGGAGGAGCGGGGGATACGAGCAGTACTTC.

This clonotype has ten or more counts. The CDR3 DNA reads as TGTGCCAGCAGTAGGACTAGCGGGATAAACAATGAGCAGTTCTTC. This sequence encodes CASSRTSGINNEQFF. The V call is TRBV2, the J call TRBJ2-1; 12 bases match TRBD2. Trimming cost V 5 bases and J 5 bases; bases outside gene matches: 4. CDR1 and CDR2 (germline): SNHLY, FYNNEI. The length of the CDR3 is 15 residues.

This clonotype was recorded many times. This rearrangement joins TRBV30 to TRBJ2-7; D is undetermined. The CDR3 spans 13 residues. Germline loops: CDR1 GTSNPN, CDR2 SVGIG (reference sequence). Between the trimmed V and J ends, which lost 1 base and 4 bases, there was a span of 11 bases. The CDR3 bases are TGTGCCTGGAGTGGAGAGGTCGGGTACGAGCAGTACTTC. It translates to CAWSGEVGYEQYF.

This clonotype turned up a few times. The chain joins TRBV6-2 or TRBV6-3 to TRBJ2-1; the D gene is possibly TRBD2 (6 bases). CDR3 length: 17 residues. Trimming stripped 2 bases from V and 7 bases from J, with 21 bases between. Germline values: CDR1 MNHEY, CDR2 SVGEGT. CDR3 DNA sequence: TGTGCCAGCAGTTACAGTTCCCGGGCTAGGGGAGGAAATGAGCAGTTCTTC. This codes for CASSYSSRARGGNEQFF.

Only a few counts were recorded for this clonotype. The rearrangement joins TRBV6-1 to TRBJ2-1; 10 bases agree with TRBD2. With V trimmed by 5 bases and J by 8 bases, 9 bases remained unmatched. Germline CDR1 MNHNS, CDR2 SASEGT. CDR3 size: 15 residues. The CDR3 coding sequence is TGTGCCAGCAGTCCGCTAGCGGGAGTTAAGGATGAGCAGTTCTTC. This encodes CASSPLAGVKDEQFF.

This clonotype was counted ten times or more. J is TRBJ2-3 and V is TRBV3-1, with D uncertain. Per the germline V gene, CDR1 is LGHDT and CDR2 is YNNKEL (reference sequence). The CDR3 totals 14 residues. V was cut by 0 bases and J by 3 bases, with 7 bases left in between. CDR3 DNA sequence: TGTGCCAGCAGCCAAGATATGGTGACAGATACGCAGTATTTT. Its translation: CASSQDMVTDTQYF.

This clonotype was recorded at least ten times. The CDR3 here is CASSGQFNQPQHF. CDR3 sequence (DNA): TGTGCCAGCTCAGGACAGTTTAATCAGCCCCAGCATTTT. V usage is TRBV18 and J usage is TRBJ1-5, with TRBD1 as a possible D gene (6 bases). The CDR3 covers 13 residues. The V and J ends lost 5 bases and 4 bases respectively, with 9 bases between them. Germline V gene data show CDR1 as KGHSH and CDR2 as LQKENI. The full variable domain, its missing parts supplied by reference TRBV18 and TRBJ1-5, is NAGVMQNPRHLVRRRGQEARLRCSPMKGHSHVYWYRQLPEEGLKFMVYLQKENIIDESGMPKERFSAEFPKEGPSILRIQQVVRGDSAAYFCASSGQFNQPQHFGDGTRLSIL.

This clonotype was seen many times. V gene TRBV28 combines with J gene TRBJ2-7; 7 bases agree with TRBD2. The CDR3 is made up of 16 amino acids. In germline, CDR1 is MDHEN, CDR2 SYDVKM. V gave up 6 bases and J gave up 0 bases; unmatched junction bases: 11. The CDR3 reads CASRSAGEGSSYEQYF. The CDR3 DNA reads as TGTGCCAGCAGATCCGCGGGGGAGGGTAGCTCCTACGAGCAGTACTTC.

This clonotype was counted at least ten times. The chain couples TRBV12-3 or TRBV12-4 to TRBJ2-7; D is unclear. V lost 3 bases to trimming and J lost 1 base, with 13 bases between them. The CDR3 is 15 amino acids. The chain's CDR3 is CASSFLGRTSYEQYF. The CDR3, as DNA: TGTGCCAGCAGTTTTCTTGGACGTACATCCTACGAGCAGTACTTC.

J is TRBJ1-5 and V is TRBV6-5; D is unclear. There are 14 residues in the CDR3. The germline V and J ends were trimmed by 3 bases and 3 bases, with 9 bases remaining between them. Germline loops: CDR1 MNHEY, CDR2 SVGAGI. This CDR3 is CASSYGRSNQPQHF. DNA of the CDR3: TGTGCCAGCAGTTATGGACGGTCCAATCAGCCCCAGCATTTT.